Each of the 5 T cell receptor beta chains below was sequenced from the same sample in a study of Graves' ophthalmopathy and Graves' hyperthyroidism. RNA transcripts yielded amplified TCR beta CDR3 regions. Amplification began with first-round RT-PCR using HTBI primers, then second-round multiplex PCR was performed. TCRdb used MiXCR to reprocess the multiplex PCR reads, holding one entry per CDR3 protein. The sample lists roughly 610,000 distinct CDR3 sequences; 22% were seen once. Sample: peripheral blood. All receptors derive from a woman between 18 and 29 years old with stable Graves' hyperthyroidism. Some clones in this sample may be carry-over from other donors' samples.

This clonotype was counted a few times. The gene calls are TRBV4-1 and TRBJ1-5, with D possibly matching TRBD1 (5 bases). Germline lookup yields CDR1 MGHRA and CDR2 YSYEKL. The ends were cut back, 4 bases at V and 0 bases at J, with 19 bases in the middle. The CDR3 is made up of 18 amino acids. DNA for the CDR3: TGCGCCAGCAGCCCGCACAGAGCTCAGGGCGATAGCAATCAGCCCCAGCATTTT. This sequence encodes CASSPHRAQGDSNQPQHF.

This clonotype was recorded at least ten times. The V gene is TRBV12-3 or TRBV12-4, the J gene TRBJ1-2; 7 bases are a match to TRBD1. After removal of 4 bases from V and 5 bases from J, the junction contained 7 bases not matched to a gene. CDR3 length: 14 residues. This CDR3 reads CASSSLDRPYGYTF. CDR3 DNA: TGTGCCAGCAGTTCCTTGGACAGGCCTTATGGCTACACCTTC.

This clonotype has at least ten counts. The chain combines TRBV12-3 or TRBV12-4 with TRBJ2-2; no clear D gene. CDR3 length: 14 residues. Trimming pared 2 bases from V and 4 bases from J, leaving 8 bases between. CDR3 residues: CASSLLQLTGELFF. The CDR3 bases are TGTGCCAGCAGTTTATTACAACTCACCGGGGAGCTGTTTTTT.

This clonotype was found many times. This sequence joins TRBV20-1 and TRBJ2-5; 15 nucleotides agree with TRBD2. The V and J ends lost 6 bases and 2 bases, in that order; junction bases with no gene match: 7. The CDR3 is 16 amino acids. Looked up from germline, CDR1 is DFQATT and CDR2 is SNEGSKA (reference sequence). CDR3: CSARTSGRAEQETQYF. CDR3 sequence (DNA): TGCAGTGCCAGGACTAGCGGGAGGGCGGAACAAGAGACCCAGTACTTC.

This clonotype was seen at least ten times. The gene calls are TRBV20-1 and TRBJ2-7; 9 nucleotides match TRBD2. V shed 2 bases and J 6 bases; nucleotides not matched to a gene: 8. Germline V gene sequence: CDR1 DFQATT, CDR2 SNEGSKA (reference sequence). The CDR3 is 14 amino acids. The CDR3 sequence is CSARNAGTSSEQYF. The CDR3 bases are TGCAGTGCTAGAAACGCAGGGACTAGCTCCGAGCAGTACTTC.